This TCR beta chain derives from a study of Graves' ophthalmopathy and Graves' hyperthyroidism. General study results and limits: Most thyroid clonotypes with frequency above 0.001 were detected in blood too.

Amplification targeted the TCR beta CDR3 regions, with RNA transcripts as the source material. RT-PCR in the first round used HTBI primers; a second-round multiplex PCR followed. TCRdb used MiXCR to reprocess the multiplex PCR reads, holding one entry per CDR3 protein. The data show around 670,000 distinct CDR3 sequences, approximately 40% seen once. This clonotype has a handful of counts. Its antigen is currently unknown. This TCR came from an adult man with Graves' ophthalmopathy. Sequenced material: peripheral blood.

The CDR3 coding sequence is TGTGCCAGCAGCGGCTCCCCGTCTGGGGCCAACGTCCTGACTTTC. This sequence encodes CASSGSPSGANVLTF. This rearrangement joins TRBV7-2 to TRBJ2-6; unclear D gene. Trimming shortened V by 5 bases and J by 1 base, and 9 bases separated the two germline ends. From germline, CDR1 is SGHTA and CDR2 FQGNSA. The CDR3 is 15 amino acids.